The next 29 T cell receptor beta chains were all read from a single sample in a study of blood T cell repertoires in COVID-19. TCRdb keeps only in-frame clones here, not all; method: immunoSEQ multiplex PCR. In the table there are 330,000 or so clones, roughly 89% of which are singletons. The sample consisted of peripheral blood. The receptor source for this set is an older woman with COVID-19, enrolled during active disease.

This clone was seen once. The chain joins TRBV7-9 to TRBJ1-6; the D gene is possibly TRBD1 (5 bases). Germline V gene sequence: CDR1 SEHNR, CDR2 FQNEAQ (reference sequence). The length of the CDR3 is 13 residues. V was shortened by 10 bases and J by 10 bases, with 17 bases between the two germline ends. This CDR3 is CAIPGGVQSPLHF. Written as DNA, the CDR3 is TGTGCCATCCCCGGAGGGGTTCAATCACCCCTCCACTTT.

The chain uses TRBV28 and TRBJ2-7; weak D call: TRBD1 (5 bases). This CDR3 region has 13 residues. V was cut by 7 bases and J by 6 bases, with 16 bases left in between. From germline, CDR1 is MDHEN and CDR2 SYDVKM. CDR3 sequence: CASNPGNPLEQYF. In DNA form, the CDR3 reads TGTGCCAGCAACCCAGGGAATCCCCTCGAGCAGTACTTC.

This sequence joins TRBV5-6 and TRBJ1-6; D remains unclear. V was clipped by 0 bases and J by 14 bases, with 12 bases between them. The germline CDR1 and CDR2 sequences are SGHDT and YYEEEE. The CDR3 loop spans 13 amino acids. The CDR3 DNA sequence: TGTGCCAGCAGCTTGGGGCAGCCCGAGGCCCTCCACTTT. The encoded protein is CASSLGQPEALHF.

This chain uses TRBV7-8 with TRBJ2-2; 9 positions agree with TRBD2. This CDR3 is 16 amino acids long. After removal of 2 bases from V and 6 bases from J, the junction contained 7 bases not matched to a gene. The germline gives CDR1 SGHVS, CDR2 FQNEAQ. CDR3 residues: CASSLMVAGGPGELFF. The CDR3, as DNA: TGTGCCAGCAGCTTAATGGTCGCGGGGGGGCCCGGGGAGCTGTTTTTT.

The chain couples TRBV7-3 to TRBJ2-2; the match to TRBD2 covers 10 bases. Germline V lookup: CDR1 SGHTA, CDR2 FQGTGA. CDR3 size: 15 residues. The V segment lost 6 bases and the J segment 2 bases; nucleotides outside the gene matches: 3. In nucleotides, the CDR3 is TGTGCCAGCAGGCGACTAGCGGGTAACACCGGGGAGCTGTTTTTT. This encodes CASRRLAGNTGELFF. Drawing the rest from reference TRBV7-3 and TRBJ2-2, the complete variable domain is GAGVSQTPSNKVTEKGKYVELRCDPISGHTALYWYRQSLGQGPEFLIYFQGTGAADDSGLPNDRFFAVRPEGSVSTLKIQRTERGDSAVYLCASRRLAGNTGELFFGEGSRLTVL.

The chain recombines TRBV15 with TRBJ1-6; possibly TRBD1 for D (5 bases). Trimming removed 8 bases at V and 9 bases at J, with 14 bases between. Germline V lookup: CDR1 LNHNV, CDR2 YYDKDF (reference sequence). The CDR3 loop spans 13 amino acids. The CDR3 loop is CATQGAGGSPLHF. The DNA for the CDR3 is TGTGCCACCCAGGGAGCGGGGGGTTCACCCCTCCACTTT.

This sequence joins TRBV7-8 and TRBJ2-3, with D possibly TRBD2 on 6 matching bases. The CDR3 is made up of 16 amino acids. The V gene lost 0 bases and the J gene lost 0 bases, with 10 bases spanning the gap. Per germline, CDR1 SGHVS and CDR2 FQNEAQ. The CDR3 coding sequence is TGTGCCAGCAGCTTAGCGGGGGGTGTTAGCACAGATACGCAGTATTTT. Amino acid sequence: CASSLAGGVSTDTQYF.

The genes are TRBV5-1 and TRBJ2-7; TRBD1 matches 7 bases. J gave up 2 bases and V 3 bases, and 5 bases lay outside the gene matches. CDR1 is SGHRS and CDR2 is YFSETQ in the germline V gene. This CDR3 has 14 residues. CDR3 in amino acids: CASSSLGGTYEQYF. CDR3 nucleotides: TGCGCCAGCAGCTCTCTAGGGGGCACCTACGAGCAGTACTTC.

The gene calls are TRBV19 and TRBJ1-1; D may be TRBD1 (6 bases). The CDR3 runs 14 residues. Germline-derived CDR1 and CDR2 are LNHDA and SQIVND (reference sequence). V gave up 5 bases and J gave up 7 bases, with 17 bases separating them. This CDR3 is CASSPRTERNEAFF. As DNA, the CDR3 is TGTGCCAGTAGTCCGAGGACAGAACGAAATGAAGCTTTCTTT.

V gene TRBV2 combines with J gene TRBJ2-7; maybe TRBD1 (6 bases). This CDR3 has 15 amino acids. V was trimmed by 1 base and J by 3 bases, leaving 13 bases between them. Germline V gene data show CDR1 as SNHLY and CDR2 as FYNNEI. The CDR3 nucleotides read TGTGCCAGCAGTGAAGGTTGGACAGCTAGCTACGAGCAGTACTTC. Translated: CASSEGWTASYEQYF.

CDR3 residues: CASSQDIWETRNGYTF. As DNA, the CDR3 is TGTGCCAGCAGCCAAGATATCTGGGAGACCCGAAATGGCTACACCTTC. The chain carries TRBV14 and TRBJ1-2, with no clear D. Deletions cut 0 bases from V and 6 bases from J, with 17 bases between. The CDR3 runs 16 residues. Germline CDR1 and CDR2: SGHDN and FVKESK.

This chain joins TRBV5-1 and TRBJ2-4; D is possibly TRBD1 (6 bases). CDR1 and CDR2 (germline): SGHRS, YFSETQ. This CDR3 is 16 amino acids long. The ends were cut back, 4 bases at V and 0 bases at J, with 14 bases in the middle. The DNA of the CDR3 is TGCGCCAGCAGCCCACAGGGTGGTTTAGCCAAAAACATTCAGTACTTC. Residues: CASSPQGGLAKNIQYF.

V usage is TRBV11-2 and J usage is TRBJ1-1; the D gene is possibly TRBD1 (5 bases). Trimming left V 4 bases short and J 4 bases short, with 13 bases between. The CDR3 spans 14 residues. Germline V lookup: CDR1 SGHAT, CDR2 FQNNGV. The CDR3 coding sequence is TGTGCCAGCAGCTCCGGGGGGTTGGGCACTGAAGCTTTCTTT. Translating gives CASSSGGLGTEAFF. Based on the CDR3 plus reference TRBV11-2 and TRBJ1-1, the full variable domain is EAGVAQSPRYKIIEKRQSVAFWCNPISGHATLYWYQQILGQGPKLLIQFQNNGVVDDSQLPKDRFSAERLKGVDSTLKIQPAKLEDSAVYLCASSSGGLGTEAFFGQGTRLTVV.

This chain joins TRBV18 and TRBJ2-1, with no clear D. Trimming stripped 0 bases from V and 3 bases from J, with 6 bases between. In germline, CDR1 is KGHSH, CDR2 LQKENI. The CDR3 runs to 14 residues. The CDR3 region is CASSPPAGYNEQFF. The CDR3 nucleotides read TGTGCCAGCTCACCACCGGCTGGCTACAATGAGCAGTTCTTC.

This chain joins TRBV6-5 and TRBJ2-4; 10 bases match TRBD2. V lost 5 bases and J lost 1; bases outside the gene matches: 2. The germline CDR1 and CDR2 sequences are MNHEY and SVGAGI. The CDR3 loop spans 15 amino acids. The CDR3 nucleotides are TGTGCCAGCAGTAATAGCGGGGGGGCCAAAAACATTCAGTACTTC. This sequence encodes CASSNSGGAKNIQYF.

This sequence joins TRBV7-9 and TRBJ1-6, with a weak D call TRBD1 (6 bases). The CDR3 runs 15 residues. In germline, CDR1 is SEHNR, CDR2 FQNEAQ (reference sequence). V was pared by 5 bases and J by 4 bases, with 12 bases between. CDR3 sequence reads: CASSPLTGYNSPLHF. The CDR3 coding sequence is TGTGCCAGCAGCCCGCTGACAGGTTATAATTCACCCCTCCACTTT.

This clone was seen just once. The rearrangement joins TRBV11-2 to TRBJ2-7; D possibly corresponds to TRBD2 (5 bases). The germline V gene encodes CDR1 SGHAT and CDR2 FQNNGV. The V and J ends lost 5 bases and 1 base respectively, with 12 bases between them. The CDR3 is 14 amino acids. The CDR3 DNA reads as TGTGCCAGCAGCCCCAGGACTGTGTCCTACGAGCAGTACTTC. Its translation: CASSPRTVSYEQYF.

The genes are TRBV6-6 and TRBJ2-3, with D perhaps matching TRBD1 (7 bases). The length of the CDR3 is 15 residues. Looked up from germline, CDR1 is MNHNY and CDR2 is SVGAGI (reference sequence). V gave up 6 bases and J gave up 4 bases, with 17 bases separating them. CDR3 loop: CASSKGGPSADTQYF. In DNA form, the CDR3 reads TGTGCCAGCAGCAAAGGGGGCCCTAGCGCAGATACGCAGTATTTT.

The rearrangement uses TRBV19 and TRBJ2-6, with 12 bases aligning to TRBD1. Per germline, CDR1 LNHDA and CDR2 SQIVND (reference sequence). The CDR3 runs to 18 residues. V dropped 5 bases and J dropped 4; count of bases not matched to a gene: 9. This CDR3 is CASSVSGQGAQGANVLTF. The CDR3 DNA reads TGTGCCAGTAGTGTATCGGGACAGGGGGCGCAAGGGGCCAACGTCCTGACTTTC.

This clone was observed a few times. This rearrangement joins TRBV2 to TRBJ1-4; D perhaps matches TRBD1 (6 bases). The CDR3 runs 15 residues. The V gene's germline CDR1 is SNHLY and CDR2 FYNNEI. V was pared by 3 bases and J by 5 bases, with 13 bases between. DNA of the CDR3: TGTGCCAGCAGTGATCAAGGGACACCGAATGAAAAACTGTTTTTT. Amino acid sequence: CASSDQGTPNEKLFF.

V usage is TRBV18 and J usage is TRBJ1-3, with D perhaps TRBD1 (5 bases). The ends were cut back, 3 bases at V and 5 bases at J, with 11 bases in the middle. Germline V gene sequence: CDR1 KGHSH, CDR2 LQKENI. This CDR3 is 14 amino acids long. The CDR3 is CASSPQGSRNTIYF. The CDR3 nucleotides are TGTGCCAGCTCACCCCAGGGATCGAGAAACACCATATATTTT.

The chain combines TRBV15 with TRBJ2-4, with TRBD1 identical over 8 bases. Trimming at V came to 1 base and at J to 0 bases, leaving 5 bases not matched to a gene. The germline V gene encodes CDR1 LNHNV and CDR2 YYDKDF (reference sequence). CDR3 size: 17 residues. CDR3 bases: TGTGCCACCAGCAGAGGGGACAGGTCTTTAGCCAAAAACATTCAGTACTTC. This translates into CATSRGDRSLAKNIQYF.

V is TRBV12-2 and J is TRBJ1-1. TRBV12-2 has pseudogene status. The CDR3 is 18 residues long. The CDR3 reads CASRLSGVSGLTGTEAFF. The CDR3 DNA follows: TGTGCAAGTCGCTTATCTGGCGTAAGCGGGCTTACCGGGACTGAAGCTTTCTTT.

This clone was detected only a few times. The chain couples TRBV5-4 to TRBJ2-7, with 9 bases aligning to TRBD1. After removal of 3 bases from V and 4 bases from J, the junction contained 8 bases not matched to a gene. CDR3 length equals 15 residues. Germline CDR1 is SGHNT and CDR2 is YYREEE (reference sequence). The CDR3 DNA sequence: TGTGCCAGCAGCTCACAAGACAGGGGGACTTACGAGCAGTACTTC. This translates into CASSSQDRGTYEQYF.

The chain joins TRBV3-1 (or the pseudogene TRBV3-2) to TRBJ2-7; D remains unclear. This CDR3 spans 15 amino acids. V lost 3 bases and J 2 bases, leaving 14 bases between the germline ends. Looked up from germline, CDR1 is LGHDT and CDR2 is YNNKEL (reference sequence). The CDR3 DNA follows: TGTGCCAGCAGCCAGGAGAGGCGTTTGACCTACGAGCAGTACTTC. Protein: CASSQERRLTYEQYF.

Only one count was recorded for this clone. Other DNA sequences in this specimen translate into the identical CDR3. The chain combines TRBV2 with TRBJ2-3; 9 nucleotides align to TRBD1. The V gene's germline CDR1 is SNHLY and CDR2 FYNNEI. The CDR3 has 14 amino acids. J was trimmed by 6 bases and V by 8 bases; bases with no gene match: 9. The CDR3 spells CASSEGTGTDTQYF. CDR3 DNA sequence: TGTGCCAGCTCGGAGGGGACAGGGACCGATACGCAGTATTTT.

The chain couples TRBV9 to TRBJ1-1, with D possibly TRBD1 on 5 matching bases. V lost 0 bases, J lost 0 bases, and 9 bases lay in between. Germline V CDR1 and CDR2: SGDLS, YYNGEE. The CDR3 extends over 15 amino acids. The CDR3 reads CASSVEGSLNTEAFF. CDR3 nucleotide sequence: TGTGCCAGCAGCGTAGAGGGGTCGCTGAACACTGAAGCTTTCTTT.

The chain is built from TRBV9 and TRBJ1-5, with 10 bases fitting TRBD1. Germline assignment: CDR1 SGDLS and CDR2 YYNGEE. This CDR3 is built from 14 residues. Germline trimming cut 4 bases from V and 6 bases from J; bases unmatched to any gene: 4. The CDR3 region is CASSMTGGGQPQHF. As DNA, the CDR3 is TGTGCCAGCAGCATGACAGGGGGCGGTCAGCCCCAGCATTTT.

This rearrangement joins TRBV5-1 to TRBJ2-2; 11 bases line up with TRBD2. V was clipped by 1 base and J by 4 bases; unmatched bases: 9. CDR3 length: 18 residues. Germline V gene lookup returns CDR1 SGHRS and CDR2 YFSETQ. CDR3 residues: CASSLLLAGEETTGELFF. The CDR3 nucleotides read TGCGCCAGCAGCTTGTTACTAGCGGGGGAGGAGACCACCGGGGAGCTGTTTTTT.